A single sample is the source of the 11 T cell receptor beta chains below, sequenced in a study of cytomegalovirus exposure and HLA in healthy donors. The PCR made use of 60 Vbeta and 13 Jbeta primers. The table came from immunoSEQ multiplex PCR; TCRdb's copy has only in-frame clones and leaves some out. The sample contains about 86,000 clones, about 70% of which appear only once. Material: PBMCs. Receptor source: a man between 60 and 75 years old in good health and CMV-seronegative.

V usage is TRBV19 and J usage is TRBJ1-5; perhaps TRBD1 as D (5 bases). The CDR3 contains 15 residues. Germline CDR1 reads LNHDA; CDR2 reads SQIVND (reference sequence). V lost 6 bases to trimming and J lost 0 bases, with 12 bases between them. The CDR3 loop is CASRMTVNSNQPQHF. For the CDR3, the DNA is TGTGCCAGTAGGATGACAGTCAATAGCAATCAGCCCCAGCATTTT.

The CDR3 coding sequence is TGCGCCAGCAGCCCCCGGAGCATGTGGGGAGCGCGGAATGAGCAGTTCTTC. This sequence encodes CASSPRSMWGARNEQFF. The V call is TRBV4-1, the J call TRBJ2-1; weak D call: TRBD2 (5 bases). The CDR3 is made up of 17 amino acids. Germline CDR1 MGHRA, CDR2 YSYEKL. V dropped 4 bases and J dropped 7 bases, with 23 bases sitting between them.

This chain joins TRBV5-5 and TRBJ1-1, with D possibly being TRBD1 (5 bases). Trimming removed 3 bases at V and 4 bases at J, with 19 bases between. Germline values: CDR1 SGHKS, CDR2 YYEKEE (reference sequence). The CDR3 contains 16 residues. CDR3 protein: CASSSRAEGRGTEAFF. The DNA for the CDR3 is TGTGCCAGCAGCTCAAGGGCCGAGGGGAGGGGCACTGAAGCTTTCTTT.

This clone showed up just a few times. The CDR3 nucleotides read TGTGCCAGCAGTAGGAGAAACACTGAAGCTTTCTTT. Amino acids: CASSRRNTEAFF. V usage is TRBV6-1 and J usage is TRBJ1-1, with unresolved D. There are 12 residues in the CDR3. The V end was cut by 5 bases, the J end by 2 bases, with 6 bases between. The germline gives CDR1 MNHNS, CDR2 SASEGT.

This chain links TRBV6-6 with TRBJ2-5; D is unclear. The CDR3 contains 15 residues. CDR1 is MNHNY and CDR2 is SVGAGI in the germline V gene (reference sequence). Trimming removed 4 bases from V and 1 base from J, with 13 bases in between. CDR3 DNA: TGTGCCAGCAGTTTAGGCGGCAACCCCCAAGAGACCCAGTACTTC. Protein product: CASSLGGNPQETQYF.

This chain connects TRBV5-1 to TRBJ1-1; TRBD1 matches 7 bases. The germline CDR1 and CDR2 sequences are SGHRS and YFSETQ. J lost 5 bases, V lost 3 bases, and 13 bases had no gene match. This CDR3 comprises 16 residues. Here the CDR3 DNA reads TGCGCCAGCAGCTGGGGGGCGCAGGGGGGAAGGACTGAAGCTTTCTTT. It codes for CASSWGAQGGRTEAFF. Looking up the rest from reference TRBV5-1 and TRBJ1-1 gives the full variable domain: KAGVTQTPRYLIKTRGQQVTLSCSPISGHRSVSWYQQTPGQGLQFLFEYFSETQRNKGNFPGRFSGRQFSNSRSEMNVSTLELGDSALYLCASSWGAQGGRTEAFFGQGTRLTVV.

This chain connects TRBV29-1 to TRBJ2-7; D perhaps matches TRBD1 (5 bases). Germline-derived CDR1 and CDR2 are SQVTM and ANQGSEA. CDR3 length: 13 residues. The V end lost 5 bases, the J end lost 0 bases, and 11 bases lay between the germline ends. The CDR3 DNA reads TGCAGCGTTAGTAGCAGGGCCTCCTACGAGCAGTACTTC. This encodes CSVSSRASYEQYF.

The V call is TRBV6-5, the J call TRBJ1-5; D is unresolved. Germline V gene sequence: CDR1 MNHEY, CDR2 SVGAGI. The V and J ends lost 5 bases and 6 bases respectively, with 11 bases between them. The CDR3 is 13 amino acids. The CDR3 is CASSQERRQPQHF. As DNA, the CDR3 is TGTGCCAGCAGTCAGGAAAGGCGTCAGCCCCAGCATTTT.

This clone showed up just once. The CDR3 DNA reads TGTGCCTGGTCGCGGTTCGGGGAGCTGTTTTTT. It translates to CAWSRFGELFF. The genes are TRBV30 and TRBJ2-2; D unresolved. Looked up from germline, CDR1 is GTSNPN and CDR2 is SVGIG (reference sequence). V was pared by 5 bases and J by 7 bases, with 8 bases between. The CDR3 covers 11 residues.

The rearrangement joins TRBV7-9 to TRBJ1-2; 9 bases are shared with TRBD1. The CDR3 contains 18 residues. The trim removed 4 bases at V and 5 bases at J, leaving 17 bases unmatched. Germline V lookup: CDR1 SEHNR, CDR2 FQNEAQ (reference sequence). The CDR3 DNA reads TGTGCCAGCAGCTCGGAGTCCCGGGACAGGGTAGTGGGGTATGGCTACACCTTC. This translates into CASSSESRDRVVGYGYTF.

On this clone: The sample carries other DNA sequences with the same CDR3. V and J are TRBV30 and TRBJ1-6; the D gene is possibly TRBD1 (5 bases). Germline V gene data show CDR1 as GTSNPN and CDR2 as SVGIG (reference sequence). The CDR3 is made up of 13 amino acids. The germline V and J ends were trimmed by 7 bases and 7 bases, with 14 bases remaining between them. The CDR3 loop reads CASQGALNSPLHF. The CDR3 DNA reads TGTGCCTCGCAAGGGGCACTAAATTCACCCCTCCACTTT.